This entry lists 17 T cell receptor beta chains sequenced from one sample in a study of CD8+ T cells in alopecia areata (dated by TCRdb to the late 2010s). Pooled mouse cutaneous lymph node cells were stained for CD4, CD8alpha, NKG2D, NKG2ACE and other markers and were then sorted on a BD Influx. To prepare the library, the immunoSEQ multiplex PCR assay was applied. RNA was extracted from all samples and reverse transcribed into cDNA as template for TCR sequencing. TCRdb retrieved this table from immuneACCESS and kept in-frame rearrangements only. Not all clones are present; in checked studies, unresolved V genes account for under half, and no reason is known for the remainder. Across this sample, 200,000 to 300,000 clones were tabulated and none appeared just once. Clones ranked in the top ten supply 1.2% of the sample. The sequencing sample was made of CD4+ T cells sorted from a lymph node. All receptors come from a C3H/HeJ mouse with alopecia areata. The strain's MHC haplotype is H2-k.

This clone showed up just a few times. These gene names are mouse names. Coverage ceases 4 residues before the CDR3 finishes, and the germline J gene fills in the end. The genes are TRBV1 and TRBJ2-2; maybe TRBD1 (6 bases). V was pared by 2 bases and J by 1 base, with 11 bases between. This CDR3 is 16 amino acids long. Germline values: CDR1 NSQYPW, CDR2 LRSPGD (reference sequence). Incomplete CDR3 DNA: TGCACCTGCAGTGCAAAGGGACAATTAAACACCGGG. Encoded protein: CTCSAKGQLNTG. The CDR3 as a whole reads CTCSAKGQLNTGQLYF. The full variable domain, in which reference TRBV1 and TRBJ2-2 provide the parts outside the CDR3, is VTLLEQNPRWRLVPRGQAVNLRCILKNSQYPWMSWYQQDLQKQLQWLFTLRSPGDKEVKSLPGADYLATRVTDTELRLQVANMSQGRTLYCTCSAKGQLNTGQLYFGEGSKLTVL.

This clone was detected a few times. Mouse gene names apply. The read ends 4 residues before the CDR3 terminus; that terminus is restored from the germline J gene. The chain combines TRBV19 with TRBJ2-3; TRBD2 aligns across 13 bases. V trimming: 5 bases; J trimming: 4 bases; junction bases outside the gene matches: 1. From germline, CDR1 is FNHDT and CDR2 SITEND (reference sequence). There are 14 residues in the CDR3. The CDR3 spells CASRGLGGTETLYF. Incomplete CDR3 DNA: TGTGCCAGCAGGGGACTGGGGGGGACAGAA.

This clone showed up just a few times. Gene names and germline match the mouse. The read falls 4 residues short of the CDR3 end, and the missing part is taken from the germline J gene. The rearrangement links TRBV19 to TRBJ2-1; 9 nucleotides align to TRBD2. CDR3 length: 15 residues. Germline V gene data show CDR1 as FNHDT and CDR2 as SITEND (reference sequence). The CDR3 bases that were read are TGTGCCAGCAGTTTACAGGGACTGGGAGGGGCT. Translated, it gives CASSLQGLGGA. The complete CDR3 reads CASSLQGLGGAEQFF. Drawing the rest from reference TRBV19 and TRBJ2-1, the complete variable domain is GGIITQTPKFLIGQEGQKLTLKCQQNFNHDTMYWYRQDSGKGLRLIYYSITENDLQKGDLSEGYDASREKKSSFSLTVTSAQKNEMAVFLCASSLQGLGGAEQFFGPGTRLTVL.

The table lists this clone with a few counts. Gene names are the mouse ones. The read ends 4 residues early relative to the CDR3; the germline J gene fills the gap. The sample contains more than one DNA sequence encoding this CDR3. V is TRBV4 and J is TRBJ2-5, with a tentative D call TRBD1 (6 bases). The V gene's germline CDR1 is LGHDT and CDR2 YNNKQL (reference sequence). This CDR3 comprises 12 residues. The CDR3: CASSYRGDTQYF. The CDR3 bases that were read are TGTGCCAGCAGCTACAGGGGTGAC.

In this sample, this clone turned up a few times. Gene names and germline refer to mouse. The sequence runs out 4 residues before the end of the CDR3; the remainder is reconstructed from the germline J gene. The V call is TRBV5, the J call TRBJ2-1; 10 bases match TRBD2. The CDR3 has 16 amino acids. Unmatched junction bases numbered 4, after V lost 4 bases and J lost 1 base. The germline gives CDR1 LGHNA, CDR2 YNLKQL (reference sequence). The CDR3 sequence is CASSPLDWGNYAEQFF. Partial CDR3 DNA: TGTGCCAGCAGCCCCTTGGACTGGGGGAACTATGCT.

This clone has more than one count but fewer than ten. Here the gene names and germline are mouse. The read terminates 4 residues ahead of where the CDR3 ends, so the germline J gene completes it. Other nucleotide sequences in the sample specify the same CDR3. The gene calls are TRBV14 and TRBJ2-5; 7 bases are shared with TRBD1. This CDR3 has 13 residues. With V trimmed by 3 bases and J by 2 bases, 0 bases remained unmatched. The germline gives CDR1 SGHDT, CDR2 FRDEAV. Partial CDR3 DNA: TGTGCCAGCAGTTCAGGGGGCCAAGAC. It yields the protein CASSSGGQD. The CDR3, in full, reads CASSSGGQDTQYF.

Concerning this clone itself: Any gene name here is a mouse gene name. The read stops 4 residues short of the end of the CDR3; the missing end is completed from the germline J gene. Within the sample, other DNA sequences also encode this same CDR3. This chain links TRBV1 with TRBJ2-5, with D possibly being TRBD2 (7 bases). The CDR3 contains 14 residues. Germline loops: CDR1 NSQYPW, CDR2 LRSPGD (reference sequence). The CDR3 reads CTCSAEGGRDTQYF. The covered CDR3 bases are TGCACCTGCAGTGCAGAAGGGGGGCGAGAC.

A note on this clone: Gene labels here are mouse ones. The same CDR3 is also encoded by other DNA sequences in this sample. The CDR3 spells CASGDARTNQDTQYF. The sequenced CDR3 bases are TGTGCCAGCGGTGATGCTAGGACTAACCAAGAC. V and J are TRBV13-2 and TRBJ2-5; tentatively, D is TRBD2 (5 bases). The read finishes 4 residues shy of the CDR3 end, and the germline J gene is used to complete it. V was pared by 0 bases and J by 0 bases, with 8 bases between. The germline V gene has CDR1 NNHNN and CDR2 SYGAGS (reference sequence). The CDR3 length is 15 residues.

In regard to this clone: Genes and germline are mouse. The CDR3 end falls 4 residues outside the read, so it is completed with the germline J gene. The chain recombines TRBV5 with TRBJ2-5; 9 nucleotides agree with TRBD2. Germline V gene data show CDR1 as LGHNA and CDR2 as YNLKQL (reference sequence). With V trimmed by 1 base and J by 3 bases, 8 bases remained unmatched. The CDR3 runs to 17 residues. The sequenced CDR3 bases are TGTGCCAGCAGCCAAGCGCTGGGGGGGAATGGGCAAGAC. Encoded protein: CASSQALGGNGQD. The entire CDR3 protein reads CASSQALGGNGQDTQYF.

As to this clone: The germline and genes are mouse ones. The CDR3 end is not reached by the read, which stops 4 residues before it; the germline J gene fills it in. This rearrangement joins TRBV31 to TRBJ2-1, with D possibly matching TRBD1 (6 bases). Deletions cut 3 bases from V and 5 bases from J, with 14 bases between. The germline V gene encodes CDR1 GKSSPN and CDR2 SITVG. The CDR3 totals 14 residues. The part of the CDR3 DNA that was read is TGTGCCTGGAGCCCCAGGGGAGGGAATGCT. The encoded protein is CAWSPRGGNA. The full-length CDR3 reads as CAWSPRGGNAEQFF.

This clone was seen a handful of times. The listed genes are named as in mouse. The CDR3 end lies 4 residues beyond the end of the read and is filled in from the germline J gene. V is TRBV14 and J is TRBJ2-2, with TRBD2 matching over 8 bases. CDR1 and CDR2 from the germline V gene are SGHDT and FRDEAV. V trimming: 5 bases; J trimming: 0 bases; junction bases outside the gene matches: 6. The CDR3 loop spans 16 amino acids. The CDR3 region is CASSRDWGANTGQLYF. CDR3 DNA (partial): TGTGCCAGCAGCCGCGACTGGGGAGCAAACACCGGG.

Regarding this clone: Gene names are the mouse ones. The read terminates 4 residues before the CDR3 end, so the remaining end is supplied by the germline J gene. This sequence joins TRBV13-1 and TRBJ2-2, with 8 positions matching TRBD2. Per the germline V gene, CDR1 is NSHNY and CDR2 is SYGAGN. The CDR3 is 14 amino acids. V lost 6 bases, J lost 1 base, and 2 bases stayed unmatched. Here the CDR3 reads CASTDWGNTGQLYF. The DNA read from the CDR3 is TGTGCCAGCACAGACTGGGGAAACACCGGG.

On this clone itself: Gene names and germline refer to mouse. Read sequence stops 4 residues before the CDR3 end, and the germline J gene provides the missing end. This chain connects TRBV1 to TRBJ2-3; TRBD2 agrees at 8 bases. Germline assignment: CDR1 NSQYPW and CDR2 LRSPGD (reference sequence). Losses at the gene ends were 2 bases for V and 0 bases for J; bases not matched to a gene: 4. CDR3 length: 16 amino acids. The CDR3 loop is CTCSAPGGLSAETLYF. The covered CDR3 bases are TGCACCTGCAGTGCACCTGGGGGGCTTAGTGCAGAA.

About this clone itself: The listed genes are named as in mouse. The read terminates 4 residues ahead of where the CDR3 ends, so the germline J gene completes it. The rearrangement uses TRBV5 and TRBJ1-1; 7 positions agree with TRBD1. Germline trimming cut 5 bases from V and 0 bases from J; bases unmatched to any gene: 6. This CDR3 is 15 amino acids long. Germline CDR1 and CDR2: LGHNA and YNLKQL (reference sequence). The CDR3 here is CASSSGGGANTEVFF. The CDR3 DNA, read in part, is TGTGCCAGCAGCTCAGGGGGGGGCGCAAACACA.

Worth noting for this clone: The gene symbols are mouse symbols. The CDR3 end is not reached by the read, which stops 4 residues before it; the germline J gene fills it in. V is TRBV31 and J is TRBJ2-5; 8 bases map to TRBD1. Germline V gives CDR1 GKSSPN, CDR2 SITVG. CDR3 length: 14 amino acids. The CDR3 sequence: CAWSLYRGRDTQYF. The CDR3 bases that were read are TGTGCCTGGAGTCTGTACAGGGGGAGAGAC.

As for this clone: Genes and germline come from the mouse. Coverage ceases 4 residues before the CDR3 finishes, and the germline J gene fills in the end. The genes are TRBV1 and TRBJ2-7; 9 bases agree with TRBD1. The germline gives CDR1 NSQYPW, CDR2 LRSPGD (reference sequence). The CDR3 loop spans 14 amino acids. CDR3 sequence reads: CTCSAETGGDEQYF. Incomplete CDR3 DNA: TGCACCTGCAGTGCAGAGACAGGGGGGGAT.

With respect to this clone: Germline and genes: mouse. The sequenced part of the CDR3 DNA is TGCACCTGCAGTGGGGGGGGCTACACCGGG. Translating gives CTCSGGGYTG. The whole CDR3 protein is CTCSGGGYTGQLYF. The chain has TRBV1 and TRBJ2-2, with 8 bases fitting TRBD2. The CDR3 end falls 4 residues outside the read, so it is completed with the germline J gene. The CDR3 spans 14 residues. Germline assignment: CDR1 NSQYPW and CDR2 LRSPGD (reference sequence). Trimming took 4 bases from V and 3 from J; bases not matched to a gene: 1.